This entry lists 24 T cell receptor beta chains sequenced from one sample in a study of shared clonotypes between healthy human individuals. CD45RO negativity and positive selection for CCR7 defined naive CD8 cells, a population that excluded terminally differentiated effector memory CD45RA+ cells. The table came from immunoSEQ multiplex PCR; TCRdb's copy has only in-frame clones and leaves some out. The sample consists of 800,000 or so clones, 96% of them appearing once. Material for sequencing was naive CD8+ T cells sorted from blood. The receptors stem from a man aged 25 to 45 in good health.

The chain uses TRBV7-3 and TRBJ2-1; 8 bases line up with TRBD2. Per germline, CDR1 SGHTA and CDR2 FQGTGA. The CDR3 covers 15 residues. With V trimmed by 3 bases and J by 7 bases, 8 bases remained unmatched. The CDR3 DNA sequence: TGTGCCAGCAGCTTCGACGGGACTAGGGGGAATGAGCAGTTCTTC. Translation gives CASSFDGTRGNEQFF.

The chain employs TRBV25-1 and TRBJ2-3; D is uncertain. The CDR3 spans 13 residues. The germline V gene has CDR1 MGHDK and CDR2 SYGVNS. V was shortened by 10 bases and J by 3 bases, with 14 bases between the two germline ends. CDR3 in amino acids: CATRFFGTDTQYF. The CDR3 region has the DNA TGTGCCACAAGGTTTTTCGGGACAGATACGCAGTATTTT.

The chain is built from TRBV6-4 and TRBJ2-3, with a possible D match to TRBD1 (7 bases). CDR3 length: 16 residues. V gave up 5 bases and J gave up 1 base, with 16 bases separating them. Germline V gene lookup returns CDR1 MRHNA and CDR2 SNTAGT. The CDR3 loop is CASSRGGDSRTDTQYF. CDR3 bases: TGTGCCAGCAGTCGAGGAGGGGACAGCCGCACAGATACGCAGTATTTT.

This clone was recorded once. The rearrangement uses TRBV11-2 and TRBJ1-2; maybe TRBD1 (6 bases). There are 18 residues in the CDR3. Germline CDR1 is SGHAT and CDR2 is FQNNGV. Trimming stripped 4 bases from V and 0 bases from J, with 21 bases between. DNA for the CDR3: TGTGCCAGCAGCTCCTGGGAAAGGAGGACAGCAGCTAACTATGGCTACACCTTC. This translates into CASSSWERRTAANYGYTF.

The rearrangement joins TRBV6-4 to TRBJ2-5; 7 nucleotides match TRBD2. Losses at the gene ends were 10 bases for V and 2 bases for J; bases not matched to a gene: 10. CDR1 MRHNA and CDR2 SNTAGT come from the germline V gene. The CDR3 sequence is 14 residues long. CDR3 loop: CATPSSGLQETQYF. Written as DNA, the CDR3 is TGTGCCACCCCCTCTAGCGGATTACAAGAGACCCAGTACTTC.

V gene TRBV11-2 combines with J gene TRBJ2-2, with 12 positions matching TRBD2. V dropped 1 base and J dropped 1; count of bases not matched to a gene: 4. The CDR3 is made up of 18 amino acids. The germline V gene encodes CDR1 SGHAT and CDR2 FQNNGV. CDR3 in DNA: TGTGCCAGCAGCTTAGGACGGACTAGCGGGGAGAACACCGGGGAGCTGTTTTTT. Residues: CASSLGRTSGENTGELFF.

The V gene is TRBV5-1, the J gene TRBJ2-1, with 14 nucleotides matching TRBD2. Trimming took 1 base from V and 8 from J; bases not matched to a gene: 8. Germline CDR1 reads SGHRS; CDR2 reads YFSETQ. The CDR3 consists of 17 residues. CDR3 sequence reads: CASSLMPGLAGEDEQFF. CDR3 DNA sequence: TGCGCCAGCAGCTTGATGCCGGGACTAGCGGGAGAGGATGAGCAGTTCTTC.

The gene calls are TRBV27 and TRBJ2-5, with 9 bases lining up with TRBD1. The junction had 12 bases not matched to a gene; V was cut back by 5 bases and J by 14 bases. Germline CDR1 is MNHEY and CDR2 is SMNVEV (reference sequence). The CDR3 loop spans 13 amino acids. For the CDR3, the DNA is TGTGCCAGCAGTCCGACAGGGGGGCCGGAGGTCTACTTC. This translates into CASSPTGGPEVYF.

The chain links TRBV14 to TRBJ2-7; D unresolved. The CDR3 has 14 residues. V lost 8 bases and J lost 2, with 16 bases in between. The germline CDR1 and CDR2 sequences are SGHDN and FVKESK. The DNA of the CDR3 is TGTGCCAGCTCTTATACCGGGCTACCCTACGAGCAGTACTTC. It encodes CASSYTGLPYEQYF.

Details on this clone: The same CDR3 can be traced to other DNA sequences in this sample. V gene TRBV7-9 combines with J gene TRBJ2-7; D is ambiguous. Germline V gene sequence: CDR1 SEHNR, CDR2 FQNEAQ (reference sequence). Trimming pared 0 bases from V and 5 bases from J, leaving 5 bases between. The CDR3 is 12 amino acids. CDR3 nucleotides: TGTGCCAGCAGCTTAGCGCTAAACGAGCAGTACTTC. Translated: CASSLALNEQYF.

The chain combines TRBV29-1 with TRBJ2-1, with a weak D call TRBD2 (5 bases). The V and J ends lost 1 base and 5 bases respectively, with 15 bases between them. There are 15 residues in the CDR3. Per the germline V gene, CDR1 is SQVTM and CDR2 is ANQGSEA. As DNA, the CDR3 is TGCAGCGTTGAAGTCGGGGTTGGCATGGACAATGAGCAGTTCTTC. Residues: CSVEVGVGMDNEQFF.

This chain uses TRBV7-6 with TRBJ1-5, with 7 bases lining up with TRBD1. V shed 5 bases, J shed 4 bases, and the junction held 8 bases outside the gene matches. There are 15 residues in the CDR3. CDR1 and CDR2 (germline): SGHVS, FNYEAQ. The CDR3 sequence: CASSPWDRENQPQHF. CDR3 nucleotides: TGTGCCAGCAGCCCTTGGGACAGAGAGAATCAGCCCCAGCATTTT. The entire variable domain, with the rest obtained from reference TRBV7-6 and TRBJ1-5, is as follows: GAGVSQSPRYKVTKRGQDVALRCDPISGHVSLYWYRQALGQGPEFLTYFNYEAQQDKSGLPNDRFSAERPEGSISTLTIQRTEQRDSAMYRCASSPWDRENQPQHFGDGTRLSIL.

The chain combines TRBV5-4 with TRBJ2-1; 12 positions match TRBD2. This CDR3 is built from 18 residues. Per germline, CDR1 SGHNT and CDR2 YYREEE (reference sequence). V trimming: 4 bases; J trimming: 7 bases; junction bases outside the gene matches: 15. CDR3 in DNA: TGTGCCAGCAGCGGAGGACTAGCGGGATCACTCCCTACAAATGAGCAGTTCTTC. Protein sequence: CASSGGLAGSLPTNEQFF. Full variable domain (outside the CDR3, taken from reference TRBV5-4 and TRBJ2-1): ETGVTQSPTHLIKTRGQQVTLRCSSQSGHNTVSWYQQALGQGPQFIFQYYREEENGRGNFPPRFSGLQFPNYSSELNVNALELDDSALYLCASSGGLAGSLPTNEQFFGPGTRLTVL.

This clone was seen once. The CDR3 DNA sequence: TGCGCCAGCAGCCCCCAGGGACCAATAGGGAATGAGCAGTTCTTC. Translated: CASSPQGPIGNEQFF. The chain combines TRBV4-3 with TRBJ2-1; D is perhaps TRBD1 or TRBD2 (5 bases each). The germline gives CDR1 LGHNA, CDR2 YSLEER. This CDR3 is built from 15 residues. The V gene lost 4 bases and the J gene lost 7 bases, with 17 bases spanning the gap.

V usage is TRBV29-1 and J usage is TRBJ1-1; D not certain. The CDR3 contains 12 residues. V was cut by 6 bases and J by 0 bases, with 8 bases left in between. Germline-derived CDR1 and CDR2 are SQVTM and ANQGSEA. CDR3 sequence (DNA): TGCAGCGTCCCTGGTTTGAACACTGAAGCTTTCTTT. As protein: CSVPGLNTEAFF.

This chain joins TRBV6-1 and TRBJ2-2; D is unresolved. This CDR3 comprises 12 residues. Germline V gives CDR1 MNHNS, CDR2 SASEGT. The ends were cut back, 6 bases at V and 1 base at J, with 3 bases in the middle. The CDR3 here is CASRRNTGELFF. The CDR3 DNA reads TGTGCCAGCAGACGGAACACCGGGGAGCTGTTTTTT.

J is TRBJ2-1 and V is TRBV28; 11 nucleotides line up with TRBD1. This CDR3 region has 15 residues. The V gene's germline CDR1 is MDHEN and CDR2 SYDVKM. V was clipped by 8 bases and J by 6 bases; unmatched bases: 9. The CDR3 region has the DNA TGTGCCAGCCAAGTCTTCGGGACAGGGGGCAATGAGCAGTTCTTC. Its protein product is CASQVFGTGGNEQFF.

The gene calls are TRBV11-1 and TRBJ2-6; D remains unclear. The CDR3 length is 15 residues. V lost 7 bases to trimming and J lost 8 bases, with 18 bases between them. CDR1 SGHAT and CDR2 FQDESV come from the germline V gene (reference sequence). CDR3 coding DNA: TGTGCCAGCACCACCTTACCTGCATGGTCCAACGTCCTGACTTTC. This encodes CASTTLPAWSNVLTF. The whole variable domain, filled in from reference TRBV11-1 and TRBJ2-6, reads EAEVAQSPRYKITEKSQAVAFWCDPISGHATLYWYRQILGQGPELLVQFQDESVVDDSQLPKDRFSAERLKGVDSTLKIQPAELGDSAMYLCASTTLPAWSNVLTFGAGSRLTVL.

In nucleotides, the CDR3 is TGTGCCAGCTCACCCCGATTAGCGGGATCTTCAAGCGGCTATGAGCAGTTCTTC. Amino acids: CASSPRLAGSSSGYEQFF. The chain couples TRBV18 to TRBJ2-1, with 8 bases matching TRBD2. From germline, CDR1 is KGHSH and CDR2 LQKENI. The CDR3 extends over 18 amino acids. J was trimmed by 8 bases and V by 3 bases; bases with no gene match: 18. The whole variable domain, remainder taken from reference TRBV18 and TRBJ2-1, is NAGVMQNPRHLVRRRGQEARLRCSPMKGHSHVYWYRQLPEEGLKFMVYLQKENIIDESGMPKERFSAEFPKEGPSILRIQQVVRGDSAAYFCASSPRLAGSSSGYEQFFGPGTRLTVL.

The genes are TRBV29-1 and TRBJ2-7; TRBD2 agrees at 9 bases. Losses at the gene ends were 4 bases for V and 3 bases for J; bases not matched to a gene: 4. The germline V gene has CDR1 SQVTM and CDR2 ANQGSEA. CDR3 length equals 13 residues. In DNA, the CDR3 is TGCAGCGTTGTGCTAGCGGGGTACTACGAGCAGTACTTC. This sequence encodes CSVVLAGYYEQYF.

V is TRBV6-1 and J is TRBJ2-7; the D is unclear. The V and J ends lost 7 bases and 0 bases respectively, with 10 bases between them. The CDR3 totals 13 residues. Germline V gene sequence: CDR1 MNHNS, CDR2 SASEGT. The CDR3 coding sequence is TGTGCCAGCAAAGTTGGGCACTCCTACGAGCAGTACTTC. This translates into CASKVGHSYEQYF.

The chain carries TRBV27 and TRBJ2-7, with D perhaps matching TRBD1 (5 bases). This CDR3 contains 14 residues. Germline CDR1 MNHEY, CDR2 SMNVEV (reference sequence). V lost 3 bases and J lost 3, with 12 bases in between. The CDR3 DNA is TGTGCCAGCAGTTTGGGGCGGAGCAACTACGAGCAGTACTTC. It codes for CASSLGRSNYEQYF.

V gene TRBV5-6 combines with J gene TRBJ2-7; 9 nucleotides line up with TRBD2. The germline gives CDR1 SGHDT, CDR2 YYEEEE. This CDR3 contains 16 residues. The trim removed 0 bases at V and 2 bases at J, leaving 6 bases unmatched. This CDR3 reads CASSLDLQREAYEQYF. The DNA of the CDR3 is TGTGCCAGCAGCTTGGACCTCCAGCGGGAGGCCTACGAGCAGTACTTC.

V usage is TRBV19 and J usage is TRBJ2-7; possible D gene TRBD1, 5 bases. This CDR3 contains 13 residues. Per the germline V gene, CDR1 is LNHDA and CDR2 is SQIVND (reference sequence). Trimming took off 5 bases at V and 3 bases at J, with 11 bases between the two ends. The CDR3 bases are TGTGCCAGTAGTTCAGGGATCAGCTACGAGCAGTACTTC. Translation gives CASSSGISYEQYF.